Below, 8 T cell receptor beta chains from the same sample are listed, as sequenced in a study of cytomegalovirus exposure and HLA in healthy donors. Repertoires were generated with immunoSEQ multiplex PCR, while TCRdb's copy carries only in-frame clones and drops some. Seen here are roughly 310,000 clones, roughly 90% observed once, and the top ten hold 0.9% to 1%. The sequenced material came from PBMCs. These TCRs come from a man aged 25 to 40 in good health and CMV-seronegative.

This CDR3 is CASTVDGLNTEAFF. The CDR3 region has the DNA TGTGCCAGCACCGTTGATGGGCTGAACACTGAAGCTTTCTTT. This sequence joins TRBV6-5 and TRBJ1-1; no clear D gene. The V gene's germline CDR1 is MNHEY and CDR2 SVGAGI. The CDR3 sequence is 14 residues long. The V end was cut by 7 bases, the J end by 0 bases, with 12 bases between.

This CDR3 is CASSPGGVGNQPQHF. The CDR3 coding sequence is TGTGCCAGCAGCCCCGGCGGGGTTGGCAATCAGCCCCAGCATTTT. V and J are TRBV11-2 and TRBJ1-5, with D hard to call. The CDR3 consists of 15 residues. V was shortened by 5 bases and J by 2 bases, with 13 bases between the two germline ends. Germline V gives CDR1 SGHAT, CDR2 FQNNGV.

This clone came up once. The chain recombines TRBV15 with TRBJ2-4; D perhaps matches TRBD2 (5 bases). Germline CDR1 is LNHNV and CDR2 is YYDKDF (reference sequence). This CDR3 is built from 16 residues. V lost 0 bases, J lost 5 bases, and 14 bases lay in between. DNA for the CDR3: TGTGCCACCAGCAGAGATAATGCGGGTCGGGAAAACATTCAGTACTTC. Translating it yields CATSRDNAGRENIQYF.

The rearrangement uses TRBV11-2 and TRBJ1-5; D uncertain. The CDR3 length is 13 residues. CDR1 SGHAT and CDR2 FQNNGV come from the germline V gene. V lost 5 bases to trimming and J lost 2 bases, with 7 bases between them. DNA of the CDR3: TGTGCCAGCAGCCAGCAGGGCAATCAGCCCCAGCATTTT. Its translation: CASSQQGNQPQHF.

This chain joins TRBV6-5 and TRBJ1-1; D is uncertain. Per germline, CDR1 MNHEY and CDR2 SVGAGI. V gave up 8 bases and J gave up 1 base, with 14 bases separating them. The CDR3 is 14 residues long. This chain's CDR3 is CASGPKQKNTEAFF. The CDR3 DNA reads TGTGCCAGCGGCCCTAAACAGAAGAACACTGAAGCTTTCTTT.

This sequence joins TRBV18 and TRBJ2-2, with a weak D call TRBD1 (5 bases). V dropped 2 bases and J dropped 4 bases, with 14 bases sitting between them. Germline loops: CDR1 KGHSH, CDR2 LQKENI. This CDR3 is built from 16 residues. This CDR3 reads CASSPGQGIGTGELFF. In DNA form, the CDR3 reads TGTGCCAGCTCACCAGGTCAGGGTATCGGCACCGGGGAGCTGTTTTTT.

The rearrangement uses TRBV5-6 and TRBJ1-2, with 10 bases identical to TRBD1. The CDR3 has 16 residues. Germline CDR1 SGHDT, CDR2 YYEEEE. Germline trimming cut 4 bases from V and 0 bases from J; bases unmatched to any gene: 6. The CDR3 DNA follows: TGTGCCAGCAGCCCAGTGGGACAGGGGCCTAACTATGGCTACACCTTC. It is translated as CASSPVGQGPNYGYTF.

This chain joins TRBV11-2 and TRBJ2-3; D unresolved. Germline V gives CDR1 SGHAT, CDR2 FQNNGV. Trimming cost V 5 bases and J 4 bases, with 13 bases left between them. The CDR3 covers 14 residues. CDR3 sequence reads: CASSPPPKPDTQYF. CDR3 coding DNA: TGTGCCAGCAGCCCTCCGCCCAAGCCAGATACGCAGTATTTT. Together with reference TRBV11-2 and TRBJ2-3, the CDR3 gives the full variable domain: EAGVAQSPRYKIIEKRQSVAFWCNPISGHATLYWYQQILGQGPKLLIQFQNNGVVDDSQLPKDRFSAERLKGVDSTLKIQPAKLEDSAVYLCASSPPPKPDTQYFGPGTRLTVL.